The 31 T cell receptor beta chains given below trace back to one sample, sequenced in a study of patients with pleural tuberculosis. TCRdb independently ran MiXCR on the reads; one entry per CDR3 protein. Here the sample spans just under 30,000 distinct CDR3 sequences, about 20% being singletons. Sequencing was done on a sample of peripheral blood. The receptors derive from a human donor with pleural tuberculosis.

Many counts were recorded for this clonotype. The rearrangement uses TRBV6-1 and TRBJ1-5, with 7 bases fitting TRBD1. The CDR3 length is 16 residues. CDR1 and CDR2 (germline): MNHNS, SASEGT. V shed 8 bases and J 0 bases; nucleotides not matched to a gene: 10. The CDR3 loop is CASQTGWGDSNQPQHF. CDR3 DNA: TGTGCCAGCCAGACAGGGTGGGGAGATAGCAATCAGCCCCAGCATTTT.

The table lists this clonotype with many counts. At one boundary the junction diverges from the germline segment, which might be a read error. The gene calls are TRBV7-9 and TRBJ2-1, with 7 bases that match TRBD2. Germline V gives CDR1 SEHNR, CDR2 FQNEAQ (reference sequence). The CDR3 extends over 13 amino acids. This chain's CDR3 is CASSLDGGRPMLF. In DNA form, the CDR3 reads TGTGCCAGCAGCTTAGATGGCGGGAGACCTATGCTCTTC.

The gene calls are TRBV15 and TRBJ1-1; D is undetermined. Germline values: CDR1 LNHNV, CDR2 YYDKDF (reference sequence). The CDR3 contains 15 residues. Between the trimmed V and J ends, which lost 3 bases and 1 base, there was a span of 12 bases. The CDR3 spells CATSSPGRTNTEAFF. CDR3 bases: TGTGCCACCAGCAGCCCCGGACGGACGAACACTGAAGCTTTCTTT. The full variable domain, in which reference TRBV15 and TRBJ1-1 provide the parts outside the CDR3, is DAMVIQNPRYQVTQFGKPVTLSCSQTLNHNVMYWYQQKSSQAPKLLFHYYDKDFNNEADTPDNFQSRRPNTSFCFLDIRSPGLGDTAMYLCATSSPGRTNTEAFFGQGTRLTVV.

This clonotype was seen ten or more times. The chain has TRBV3-1 and TRBJ2-1, with TRBD2 identical over 8 bases. V lost 5 bases, J lost 10 bases, and 10 bases stayed unmatched. This CDR3 is 14 amino acids long. Germline V lookup: CDR1 LGHDT, CDR2 YNNKEL (reference sequence). CDR3 nucleotides: TGTGCCAGCAGCACCACCTGGACTAGCTTGGAGCAGTTCTTC. It specifies CASSTTWTSLEQFF.

In regard to this clonotype: An end of the junction differs from the germline gene, which may be a read error. The CDR3 spells CASSRGLAVYGQYF. The CDR3 nucleotides read TGTGCCAGTAGTCGAGGGCTAGCTGTTTACGGGCAGTACTTC. This chain joins TRBV19 and TRBJ2-7; maybe TRBD2 (5 bases). The CDR3 is 14 residues long. From germline, CDR1 is LNHDA and CDR2 SQIVND (reference sequence).

This clonotype was recorded many times. The chain carries TRBV20-1 and TRBJ1-2, with D uncertain. Trimming stripped 4 bases from V and 3 bases from J, with 15 bases between. This CDR3 region has 14 residues. Per the germline V gene, CDR1 is DFQATT and CDR2 is SNEGSKA (reference sequence). The CDR3 loop reads CSANSHAEHYGYTF. DNA for the CDR3: TGCAGTGCTAACTCCCACGCGGAACACTATGGCTACACCTTC.

This clonotype came up once. The chain joins TRBV27 to TRBJ1-2, with D uncertain. Looked up from germline, CDR1 is MNHEY and CDR2 is SMNVEV (reference sequence). The CDR3 consists of 14 residues. Trimming took off 0 bases at V and 9 bases at J, with 14 bases between the two ends. CDR3 in DNA: TGTGCCAGCAGTTTATCGATAGGTGACTACTGCTACACCTTC. It specifies CASSLSIGDYCYTF.

The table lists this clonotype with many counts. The CDR3: CASSLERERSDTQYF. The CDR3 DNA reads as TGTGCCAGCAGCTTAGAGCGGGAGAGATCAGATACGCAGTATTTT. This rearrangement joins TRBV7-6 to TRBJ2-3, with 8 bases that match TRBD2. Germline V gene data show CDR1 as SGHVS and CDR2 as FNYEAQ. This CDR3 has 15 amino acids. V dropped 1 base and J dropped 4; count of bases not matched to a gene: 4.

This clonotype was recorded at least ten times. CDR3 DNA: TGCAGTGCTACCTCACAGGGGCCTAATGAAAAACTGTTTTTT. This codes for CSATSQGPNEKLFF. The chain carries TRBV20-1 and TRBJ1-4, with 7 bases fitting TRBD1. Germline CDR1 reads DFQATT; CDR2 reads SNEGSKA (reference sequence). This CDR3 comprises 14 residues. Unmatched junction bases numbered 5, after V lost 4 bases and J lost 3 bases.

With regard to this clonotype: Here the CDR3 omits its conserved ending phenylalanine or tryptophan, so a read error is the likely source. The DNA is omitted, as the CDR3 cannot be located on it reliably, and the CDR3 follows TCRdb's listing. The V and J genes are TRBV28 and TRBJ2-5. Germline V CDR1 and CDR2: MDHEN, SYDVKM. The CDR3 has 12 residues if both end residues are counted. This CDR3 is CASIGNQETQYS.

This clonotype was detected many times. The V gene is TRBV7-2, the J gene TRBJ2-7; 9 positions match TRBD1. Trimming removed 4 bases from V and 0 bases from J; junction bases left unmatched: 7. The CDR3 extends over 16 amino acids. Germline assignment: CDR1 SGHTA and CDR2 FQGNSA. The CDR3 DNA follows: TGTGCCAGCAGCTACGTACCGGGACAGGGCTCCTACGAGCAGTACTTC. This gives the protein CASSYVPGQGSYEQYF.

This clonotype was detected ten times or more. J is TRBJ2-3 and V is TRBV4-1; no clear D gene. This CDR3 comprises 13 residues. CDR1 is MGHRA, CDR2 YSYEKL, per germline. Trimming took off 1 base at V and 2 bases at J, with 4 bases between the two ends. CDR3 in amino acids: CASSQAHTDTQYF. DNA for the CDR3: TGCGCCAGCAGCCAAGCCCACACAGATACGCAGTATTTT.

On this clonotype itself: A single base separates this from a much larger clone, so it may be a read error. The gene calls are TRBV20-1 and TRBJ2-7; a weak D match, TRBD1 (6 bases). Germline CDR1 and CDR2: DFQATT and SNEGSKA (reference sequence). CDR3 size: 14 residues. Trimming stripped 6 bases from V and 3 bases from J, with 18 bases between. The CDR3: CSARPGAGDYEQYF. The CDR3 DNA reads TGCAGTGCCCGTCCCGGGGCAGGGGACTACGAGCAGTACTTC.

This clonotype was recorded many times. For the CDR3, the DNA is TGTGCCATCAGTGATCCGCAGGGGAACACCATATATTTT. Amino acid sequence: CAISDPQGNTIYF. The chain employs TRBV10-3 and TRBJ1-3; maybe TRBD1 (6 bases). The V end was cut by 3 bases, the J end by 7 bases, with 10 bases between. This CDR3 has 13 amino acids. CDR1 is ENHRY and CDR2 is SYGVKD in the germline V gene.

This clonotype was picked up many times. This sequence joins TRBV12-3 or TRBV12-4 and TRBJ1-2, with a weak D call TRBD1 (5 bases). Trimming pared 4 bases from V and 5 bases from J, leaving 17 bases between. This CDR3 is 15 amino acids long. CDR3 in DNA: TGTGCCAGCAGTTCGACAGAAGGTCGGGGGTATGGCTACACCTTC. It translates to CASSSTEGRGYGYTF.

This clonotype was observed many times. The genes are TRBV12-3 or TRBV12-4 and TRBJ1-1, with D possibly being TRBD1 (6 bases). The CDR3 runs to 14 residues. V was pared by 6 bases and J by 8 bases, with 19 bases between. CDR3 bases: TGTGCCAGCAGCCGAAACAGGGCCCCAGTAGAAGCTTTCTTT. As protein: CASSRNRAPVEAFF.

Many counts were recorded for this clonotype. The chain links TRBV27 to TRBJ2-7, with D unresolved. CDR1 is MNHEY and CDR2 is SMNVEV in the germline V gene (reference sequence). V was shortened by 4 bases and J by 3 bases, with 4 bases between the two germline ends. The CDR3 length is 11 residues. The CDR3 spells CASSSNYEQYF. The CDR3 DNA sequence: TGTGCCAGCAGTTCCAACTACGAGCAGTACTTC.

In its sample, this clonotype was seen a few times. This could be a read error, since a much larger clone is one nucleotide away. The chain links TRBV3-1 to TRBJ1-2, with TRBD1 matching 8 bases. CDR1 LGHDT and CDR2 YNNKEL come from the germline V gene (reference sequence). The CDR3 spans 12 residues. The J segment lost 8 bases and the V segment lost 2 bases, leaving 1 base of the junction unmatched. The CDR3 bases are TGTGCCAGCAGCCAAAGGGACAGGGGCTACACCTTC. Protein sequence: CASSQRDRGYTF.

As regards this clonotype: A much more abundant neighbour one base away suggests this may be a read error. This chain uses TRBV12-3 or TRBV12-4 with TRBJ2-7; 11 bases match TRBD1. This CDR3 is built from 14 residues. With V trimmed by 8 bases and J by 5 bases, 8 bases remained unmatched. The CDR3 bases are TGTGCCAGCGGAAGGACAGGGGGCAAAAACGAGCAGTACTTC. This sequence encodes CASGRTGGKNEQYF.

Regarding this clonotype: The junction differs from germline at one of its ends, possibly a read error. The V gene is TRBV7-9, the J gene TRBJ2-1; the D gene is possibly TRBD2 (6 bases). Germline V gene data show CDR1 as SEHNR and CDR2 as FQNEAQ (reference sequence). This CDR3 region has 15 residues. The DNA of the CDR3 is TGTGCCAGCAGCTGGAGGGACGGACCCTACAATGGGCAGTTCTTC. Amino acid sequence: CASSWRDGPYNGQFF.

This clonotype was detected many times. CDR3 in amino acids: CASSEASPGDGYTF. The CDR3 bases are TGTGCCAGCAGTGAAGCCAGCCCAGGGGACGGCTACACCTTC. The V call is TRBV6-1, the J call TRBJ1-2; D is possibly TRBD1 (6 bases). The CDR3 has 14 residues. The V gene's germline CDR1 is MNHNS and CDR2 SASEGT. V was shortened by 0 bases and J by 8 bases, with 13 bases between the two germline ends.

This clonotype is labeled medium-sized (0.01 to 0.1%). The chain joins TRBV19 to TRBJ1-5, with TRBD1 identical over 9 bases. The germline CDR1 and CDR2 sequences are LNHDA and SQIVND (reference sequence). The CDR3 runs 17 residues. Trimming at V came to 6 bases and at J to 0 bases, leaving 9 bases not matched to a gene. The CDR3 coding sequence is TGTGCCAGTAGCCGGGGACAGGGCGTCTATAGCAATCAGCCCCAGCATTTT. Protein product: CASSRGQGVYSNQPQHF.

This clonotype occurred many times. The chain carries TRBV7-9 and TRBJ2-1; D possibly corresponds to TRBD1 (6 bases). V was cut by 3 bases and J by 3 bases, with 21 bases left in between. CDR1 and CDR2 from the germline V gene are SEHNR and FQNEAQ (reference sequence). The CDR3 totals 18 residues. This CDR3 reads CASSFPLIRDKNYNEQFF. DNA of the CDR3: TGTGCCAGCAGCTTTCCCCTAATCCGGGACAAAAACTACAATGAGCAGTTCTTC.

This clonotype was seen many times. The chain links TRBV19 to TRBJ1-1, with D uncertain. CDR3 size: 14 residues. The V and J ends lost 8 bases and 1 base respectively, with 14 bases between them. In germline, CDR1 is LNHDA, CDR2 SQIVND (reference sequence). In DNA form, the CDR3 reads TGTGCCAGTTCTTACACCGGTAGGAACACTGAAGCTTTCTTT. It is translated as CASSYTGRNTEAFF.

Many counts were recorded for this clonotype. The chain combines TRBV30 with TRBJ1-1; D unclear. This CDR3 contains 14 residues. Germline-derived CDR1 and CDR2 are GTSNPN and SVGIG (reference sequence). Trimming left V 0 bases short and J 0 bases short, with 8 bases between. CDR3 in amino acids: CAWSVGQMNTEAFF. CDR3 sequence (DNA): TGTGCCTGGAGTGTAGGGCAGATGAACACTGAAGCTTTCTTT.

The table lists this clonotype with many counts. The chain links TRBV20-1 to TRBJ2-3; weak D call: TRBD2 (5 bases). Trimming left V 2 bases short and J 0 bases short, with 12 bases between. This CDR3 comprises 15 residues. Germline V gene sequence: CDR1 DFQATT, CDR2 SNEGSKA (reference sequence). CDR3 bases: TGCAGTGCTAGAACGGCCAGCGGTAGCACAGATACGCAGTATTTT. This gives the protein CSARTASGSTDTQYF.

Remarks on this clonotype: A single base separates this from a much larger clone, so it may be a read error. The V gene is TRBV5-6, the J gene TRBJ1-1; D gene uncertain. V lost 4 bases and J lost 0, with 13 bases in between. This CDR3 contains 15 residues. CDR1 and CDR2 from the germline V gene are SGHDT and YYEEEE. In DNA form, the CDR3 reads TGTGCCAGCAGCCCCTCTAACTTCATGAACACTGAAGCTTTCTTT. Protein sequence: CASSPSNFMNTEAFF.

This clonotype was counted ten times or more. This chain connects TRBV19 to TRBJ1-3, with D uncertain. V lost 5 bases and J lost 1, with 9 bases in between. This CDR3 is built from 14 residues. CDR1 is LNHDA, CDR2 SQIVND, per germline (reference sequence). The CDR3 DNA is TGTGCCAGTAGTGAGGCAGCTTCTGGAAACACCATATATTTT. The encoded protein is CASSEAASGNTIYF.

This clonotype is classed as medium-sized. This chain joins TRBV6-2 or TRBV6-3 and TRBJ1-2; D gene unclear. The V and J ends lost 5 bases and 6 bases respectively, with 7 bases between them. This CDR3 comprises 11 residues. CDR1 and CDR2 (germline): MNHEY, SVGEGT. CDR3 sequence reads: CASSTINGYTF. CDR3 nucleotides: TGTGCCAGCAGTACGATAAATGGCTACACCTTC.

In this sample, this clonotype turned up many times. This chain links TRBV7-3 with TRBJ2-7; 7 positions agree with TRBD1. There are 15 residues in the CDR3. V was pared by 5 bases and J by 2 bases, with 9 bases of the junction left unmatched. CDR1 SGHTA and CDR2 FQGTGA come from the germline V gene. CDR3 in DNA: TGTGCCAGCAGCCAGGGACAGCATAAAGCCTACGAGCAGTACTTC. Its translation: CASSQGQHKAYEQYF.

Sample share makes this clonotype medium-sized. The chain carries TRBV28 and TRBJ1-1; unclear D gene. V was clipped by 4 bases and J by 1 base, with 7 bases between them. The germline V gene has CDR1 MDHEN and CDR2 SYDVKM. This CDR3 comprises 13 residues. The CDR3 region has the DNA TGTGCCAGCAGTTCGCCACAGAACACTGAAGCTTTCTTT. Translated, it gives CASSSPQNTEAFF.